The 21 T cell receptor beta chains below come from one sample, sequenced in a study of T cell responses to AZD1222 COVID-19 vaccine. Profiling relied on immunoSEQ multiplex PCR, and the TCRdb table lists in-frame clones only, not all of them. Found here are 150,000 or so clones, roughly 92% of them singletons; the top ten hold more than 5%. The sample was peripheral blood, taken on day 0 of AZD1222 vaccination. All receptors come from an adult in good health.

This clone was recorded once. This rearrangement joins TRBV11-2 to TRBJ1-1; D is unclear. Between the trimmed V and J ends, which lost 0 bases and 2 bases, there was a span of 4 bases. Germline CDR1 is SGHAT and CDR2 is FQNNGV. The CDR3 has 13 residues. This chain's CDR3 is CASSLDRNTEAFF. CDR3 nucleotide sequence: TGTGCCAGCAGCTTAGATAGAAACACTGAAGCTTTCTTT. Filled out from reference TRBV11-2 and TRBJ1-1, the complete variable domain reads EAGVAQSPRYKIIEKRQSVAFWCNPISGHATLYWYQQILGQGPKLLIQFQNNGVVDDSQLPKDRFSAERLKGVDSTLKIQPAKLEDSAVYLCASSLDRNTEAFFGQGTRLTVV.

The J gene is TRBJ1-6, the V gene TRBV28; 8 positions agree with TRBD1. CDR1 and CDR2 from the germline V gene are MDHEN and SYDVKM. The CDR3 covers 15 residues. The junction had 3 bases not matched to a gene; V was cut back by 2 bases and J by 6 bases. The CDR3, as DNA: TGTGCCAGCAGTTTAGGACAGGGCCTTAATTCACCCCTCCACTTT. Translated: CASSLGQGLNSPLHF.

The J gene is TRBJ2-3, the V gene TRBV7-9; D may be TRBD1 (6 bases). Trimming shortened V by 7 bases and J by 2 bases, and 19 bases separated the two germline ends. Germline V gene lookup returns CDR1 SEHNR and CDR2 FQNEAQ (reference sequence). CDR3 length equals 16 residues. The CDR3 reads CASTLASGQPTDTQYF. DNA of the CDR3: TGTGCCAGCACCCTTGCTTCGGGACAACCCACAGATACGCAGTATTTT.

The chain joins TRBV5-6 to TRBJ2-7, with D perhaps TRBD1 (5 bases). Germline V gene lookup returns CDR1 SGHDT and CDR2 YYEEEE. CDR3 length equals 15 residues. Deletions cut 0 bases from V and 0 bases from J, with 10 bases between. The CDR3 DNA sequence: TGTGCCAGCAGCTTGGAAGGGGCTCTCTCCTACGAGCAGTACTTC. Residues: CASSLEGALSYEQYF.

The chain links TRBV2 to TRBJ1-3; the D is unclear. The CDR3 is 16 residues long. From germline, CDR1 is SNHLY and CDR2 FYNNEI. The V and J ends lost 3 bases and 0 bases respectively, with 12 bases between them. The CDR3 loop reads CASSDNRRPSGNTIYF. The CDR3 coding sequence is TGTGCCAGCAGTGACAACAGAAGGCCCTCTGGAAACACCATATATTTT.

This clone was recorded once. The chain carries TRBV9 and TRBJ2-7; 9 nucleotides line up with TRBD1. The CDR3 spans 14 residues. Germline CDR1 and CDR2: SGDLS and YYNGEE. V was clipped by 4 bases and J by 4 bases; unmatched bases: 6. The CDR3 DNA sequence: TGTGCCAGCAGCCCCCGACAGGGGGGGTACGAGCAGTACTTC. It is translated as CASSPRQGGYEQYF.

This chain connects TRBV19 to TRBJ1-1, with 12 bases aligning to TRBD1. V dropped 1 base and J dropped 1; count of bases not matched to a gene: 1. Germline-derived CDR1 and CDR2 are LNHDA and SQIVND (reference sequence). This CDR3 is 16 amino acids long. CDR3 nucleotides: TGTGCCAGTAGTATAGGGGACAGGGGGCAGAACACTGAAGCTTTCTTT. Translating gives CASSIGDRGQNTEAFF.

The rearrangement uses TRBV7-9 and TRBJ1-2; a weak D match, TRBD1 (5 bases). V gave up 1 base and J gave up 4 bases, with 10 bases separating them. Germline CDR1 and CDR2: SEHNR and FQNEAQ (reference sequence). The CDR3 covers 14 residues. This chain's CDR3 is CASSLDGTLYGYTF. In nucleotides, the CDR3 is TGTGCCAGCAGCTTAGATGGGACCCTCTATGGCTACACCTTC.

The chain employs TRBV2 and TRBJ1-1; the D gene is possibly TRBD1 (6 bases). CDR1 SNHLY and CDR2 FYNNEI come from the germline V gene. Trimming took 1 base from V and 1 from J, leaving 13 bases between them. CDR3 length: 16 amino acids. CDR3 in amino acids: CASSEVIQGPNTEAFF. The CDR3 DNA follows: TGTGCCAGCAGTGAAGTTATACAGGGACCGAACACTGAAGCTTTCTTT. Using reference TRBV2 and TRBJ1-1 for the parts outside the CDR3, the full variable domain is EPEVTQTPSHQVTQMGQEVILRCVPISNHLYFYWYRQILGQKVEFLVSFYNNEISEKSEIFDDQFSVERPDGSNFTLKIRSTKLEDSAMYFCASSEVIQGPNTEAFFGQGTRLTVV.

The rearrangement joins TRBV3-1 (or the pseudogene TRBV3-2) to TRBJ2-7, with no clear D. The CDR3 loop spans 14 amino acids. V lost 3 bases to trimming and J lost 1 base, with 10 bases between them. From germline, CDR1 is LGHDT and CDR2 YNNKEL (reference sequence). The CDR3 here is CASSHPLVSYEQYF. For the CDR3, the DNA is TGTGCCAGCAGCCACCCTCTAGTATCCTACGAGCAGTACTTC.

The rearrangement links TRBV28 to TRBJ1-6; maybe TRBD1 (5 bases). The length of the CDR3 is 14 residues. The ends were cut back, 1 base at V and 7 bases at J, with 8 bases in the middle. CDR1 MDHEN and CDR2 SYDVKM come from the germline V gene. In DNA form, the CDR3 reads TGTGCCAGCAGTTTATTGACAGCCAATTCACCCCTCCACTTT. It translates to CASSLLTANSPLHF.

CDR3 sequence: CAISDRRATSAGDRYNEQFF. Here the CDR3 DNA reads TGTGCCATCAGTGACCGCCGGGCGACTAGCGCAGGTGACCGCTACAATGAGCAGTTCTTC. This chain connects TRBV10-3 to TRBJ2-1; 8 bases match TRBD2. After removal of 3 bases from V and 3 bases from J, the junction contained 19 bases not matched to a gene. The CDR3 covers 20 residues. Germline V CDR1 and CDR2: ENHRY, SYGVKD.

The chain joins TRBV28 to TRBJ1-5; perhaps TRBD1 as D (5 bases). The CDR3 is 10 residues long. In germline, CDR1 is MDHEN, CDR2 SYDVKM. The CDR3 bases are TGTGCGGGGGGGTGGCAGCCCCAGCATTTT. Protein sequence: CAGGWQPQHF.

V and J are TRBV23-1 and TRBJ2-3; D uncertain. TRBV23-1 is an ORF for which the function is uncertain. V was trimmed by 8 bases and J by 2 bases, leaving 5 bases between them. The CDR3 sequence is 11 residues long. The CDR3: CASPDTDTQYF. Written as DNA, the CDR3 is TGCGCCAGCCCGGACACAGATACGCAGTATTTT.

The V call is TRBV5-6, the J call TRBJ1-3; D is undetermined. Trimming shortened V by 4 bases and J by 8 bases, and 13 bases separated the two germline ends. Germline CDR1 reads SGHDT; CDR2 reads YYEEEE. There are 13 residues in the CDR3. The CDR3 nucleotides read TGTGCCAGCAGCAACGCCCTTGGGGACACCATATATTTT. This translates into CASSNALGDTIYF.

In regard to this clone: Mismatch with germline at one junction end may stem from a read error. The V call is TRBV7-7, the J call TRBJ2-1, with TRBD1 identical over 9 bases. The CDR3 consists of 15 residues. The germline V gene has CDR1 SSHAT and CDR2 FNYEAQ (reference sequence). CDR3 loop: CASSLVGTGTDEQFF. CDR3 nucleotide sequence: TGTGCTAGCAGCTTAGTGGGGACAGGGACAGATGAGCAGTTCTTC. The variable domain in full, completed from reference TRBV7-7 and TRBJ2-1, reads GAGVSQSPRYKVTKRGQDVTLRCDPISSHATLYWYQQALGQGPEFLTYFNYEAQPDKSGLPSDRFSAERPEGSISTLTIQRTEQRDSAMYRCASSLVGTGTDEQFFGPGTRLTVL.

V is TRBV4-1 and J is TRBJ1-2, with a weak D call TRBD1 (6 bases). The germline CDR1 and CDR2 sequences are MGHRA and YSYEKL. The V and J ends lost 1 base and 4 bases respectively, with 10 bases between them. The CDR3 contains 14 residues. The CDR3 DNA follows: TGCGCCAGCAGCCAAGTCGGGACACCCTATGGCTACACCTTC. This codes for CASSQVGTPYGYTF.

CDR3 coding DNA: TGTGCCAGCAGCTTATGGGGGACAATACAAGAGACCCAGTACTTC. Protein product: CASSLWGTIQETQYF. The chain has TRBV7-9 and TRBJ2-5; possibly TRBD1 for D (6 bases). Between the trimmed V and J ends, which lost 2 bases and 2 bases, there was a span of 12 bases. The CDR3 is made up of 15 amino acids. Germline-derived CDR1 and CDR2 are SEHNR and FQNEAQ (reference sequence).

The chain recombines TRBV29-1 with TRBJ2-1; D remains unclear. Trimming cost V 1 base and J 10 bases, with 8 bases left between them. This CDR3 contains 11 residues. CDR1 SQVTM and CDR2 ANQGSEA come from the germline V gene. Here the CDR3 reads CSVEAGAEQFF. The CDR3 DNA reads as TGCAGCGTTGAAGCAGGAGCGGAGCAGTTCTTC.

This chain connects TRBV7-2 to TRBJ1-3; D not certain. CDR3 size: 13 residues. Germline V lookup: CDR1 SGHTA, CDR2 FQGNSA. Trimming took off 5 bases at V and 0 bases at J, with 5 bases between the two ends. This CDR3 reads CASSRGSGNTIYF. The CDR3 DNA is TGTGCCAGCAGCCGGGGCTCTGGAAACACCATATATTTT.

The chain joins TRBV7-9 to TRBJ1-1, with 8 bases aligning to TRBD1. CDR1 and CDR2 from the germline V gene are SEHNR and FQNEAQ (reference sequence). V was clipped by 5 bases and J by 3 bases; unmatched bases: 5. The CDR3 is 14 amino acids. The CDR3 bases are TGTGCCAGCAGCCCGACAGGGGCGGACACTGAAGCTTTCTTT. Residues: CASSPTGADTEAFF.